This is a list of T cell receptor beta chains from one sample in a study of T-cell memory formation after mild COVID-19. Each CDR3 protein is one row after TCRdb ran MiXCR on the 5' RACE reads. This table holds fewer than 450,000 distinct CDR3 sequences, around a fifth found once. The specimen was PBMCs or a T cell subset sorted from them (not recorded which). Every receptor here comes from an adult woman who had mild COVID-19 (a few samples of this study predate the infection). Cell type and time point are not known. Each CDR3 is given with its conserved first and last residue. D genes are given only for firm matches. Clone size is given for some rows only: seen once, a few or many times, or a class if the clone is expanded.

cdr3_aa: CASSLRSQQETQYF
cdr3_nt: TGCGCCAGCAGCCTGCGGTCACAACAAGAGACCCAGTACTTC
clone_size: .
j_call: TRBJ2-5
d_call: .
v_call: TRBV5-1

cdr3_aa: CASSGWDRGARSSYEQYF
cdr3_nt: TGTGCCAGCAGTGGATGGGACAGGGGGGCGCGGAGCTCCTACGAGCAGTACTTC
clone_size: few
j_call: TRBJ2-7
d_call: TRBD1
v_call: TRBV25-1

cdr3_aa: CASSLAPVETQYF
cdr3_nt: TGTGCTAGCAGCTTAGCGCCGGTAGAGACCCAGTACTTC
clone_size: many
j_call: TRBJ2-5
d_call: .
v_call: TRBV7-7

cdr3_aa: CASSPRQGGQPQHF
cdr3_nt: TGTGCCAGTAGTCCCCGACAGGGAGGCCAGCCCCAGCATTTT
clone_size: .
j_call: TRBJ1-5
d_call: TRBD1
v_call: TRBV19

cdr3_aa: CASSLSQGELFF
cdr3_nt: TGCGCCAGCAGCTTGTCCCAGGGGGAGCTGTTTTTT
clone_size: many
j_call: TRBJ2-2
d_call: .
v_call: TRBV5-1

cdr3_aa: CASSLADRVGEQFF
cdr3_nt: TGTGCCAGCAGCTTAGCAGACAGGGTGGGTGAGCAGTTCTTC
clone_size: .
j_call: TRBJ2-1
d_call: TRBD1
v_call: TRBV7-6

cdr3_aa: CASPRTDRGRPHNSPLHF
cdr3_nt: TGTGCCAGTCCCCGAACGGACAGGGGGCGACCGCATAATTCACCCCTCCACTTT
clone_size: few
j_call: TRBJ1-6
d_call: TRBD1
v_call: TRBV27

cdr3_aa: CASSPWAENIQYF
cdr3_nt: TGTGCCAGCAGCCCCTGGGCAGAAAACATTCAGTACTTC
clone_size: .
j_call: TRBJ2-4
d_call: .
v_call: TRBV14

cdr3_aa: CASLHGTREWGELFF
cdr3_nt: TGTGCCAGCCTCCACGGGACTAGGGAGTGGGGGGAGCTGTTTTTT
clone_size: .
j_call: TRBJ2-2
d_call: TRBD2
v_call: TRBV12-3/TRBV12-4

cdr3_aa: CASRGDNSPLHF
cdr3_nt: TGTGCCAGCAGAGGGGATAATTCACCCCTCCACTTT
clone_size: .
j_call: TRBJ1-6
d_call: .
v_call: TRBV6-1

cdr3_aa: CASSYSTIRTPYEQYF
cdr3_nt: TGTGCCAGCAGTTACTCGACGATACGCACACCCTACGAGCAGTACTTC
clone_size: .
j_call: TRBJ2-7
d_call: .
v_call: TRBV6-5

cdr3_aa: CSARGAGSFTF
cdr3_nt: TGCAGTGCTAGAGGGGCAGGAAGTTTCACCTTT
clone_size: .
j_call: TRBJ1-4
d_call: .
v_call: TRBV20-1

cdr3_aa: CASSTQGQGRTDTQYF
cdr3_nt: TGTGCCAGCAGCACTCAGGGACAGGGGCGCACAGATACGCAGTATTTT
clone_size: few
j_call: TRBJ2-3
d_call: TRBD1
v_call: TRBV9

cdr3_aa: CASSYSAGTDTQYF
cdr3_nt: TGCGCCAGCAGCTACTCTGCAGGCACAGATACGCAGTATTTT
clone_size: few
j_call: TRBJ2-3
d_call: .
v_call: TRBV5-1

cdr3_aa: CASSLGVGGTGNTIYF
cdr3_nt: TGTGCCAGCAGTTTAGGGGTGGGGGGCACTGGAAACACCATATATTTT
clone_size: few
j_call: TRBJ1-3
d_call: .
v_call: TRBV12-3/TRBV12-4

cdr3_aa: CASSQGARGVGEQFF
cdr3_nt: TGTGCCAGCAGCCAAGGGGCTAGGGGAGTGGGTGAGCAGTTCTTC
clone_size: many
j_call: TRBJ2-1
d_call: .
v_call: TRBV7-2

cdr3_aa: CASSQHFLRGNTGELFF
cdr3_nt: TGCGCCAGCAGCCAACATTTTTTGCGGGGAAACACCGGGGAGCTGTTTTTT
clone_size: .
j_call: TRBJ2-2
d_call: .
v_call: TRBV4-3

cdr3_aa: CASSLSSGGTETQYF
cdr3_nt: TGTGCCAGCAGCTTGTCAAGCGGAGGGACAGAGACCCAGTACTTC
clone_size: many
j_call: TRBJ2-5
d_call: .
v_call: TRBV7-8

cdr3_aa: CSVERPSGQQFF
cdr3_nt: TGCAGCGTTGAAAGGCCCAGCGGTCAGCAGTTCTTC
clone_size: .
j_call: TRBJ2-1
d_call: .
v_call: TRBV29-1

cdr3_aa: CASTPGGYSNQPQHF
cdr3_nt: TGTGCCAGCACCCCGGGGGGCTATAGCAATCAGCCCCAGCATTTT
clone_size: .
j_call: TRBJ1-5
d_call: .
v_call: TRBV12-3/TRBV12-4

cdr3_aa: CARGSNQPQHF
cdr3_nt: TGTGCCAGGGGGAGCAATCAGCCCCAGCATTTT
clone_size: .
j_call: TRBJ1-5
d_call: .
v_call: TRBV6-6

cdr3_aa: CASSKLVLPDEKLFF
cdr3_nt: TGTGCCAGCAGCAAGTTGGTCCTACCGGATGAAAAACTGTTTTTT
clone_size: .
j_call: TRBJ1-4
d_call: .
v_call: TRBV21-1

cdr3_aa: CASFGGGPYQETQYF
cdr3_nt: TGTGCCAGCTTCGGGGGGGGCCCGTACCAAGAGACCCAGTACTTC
clone_size: .
j_call: TRBJ2-5
d_call: TRBD2
v_call: TRBV7-8

cdr3_aa: CASSLRGQGYSYNSPLHF
cdr3_nt: TGTGCCAGCAGCTTAAGAGGACAGGGCTACTCCTATAATTCACCCCTCCACTTT
clone_size: .
j_call: TRBJ1-6
d_call: TRBD1
v_call: TRBV7-2

cdr3_aa: CASSLGRGSGNTIYF
cdr3_nt: TGTGCCAGCAGTTTAGGACGGGGCTCTGGAAACACCATATATTTT
clone_size: few
j_call: TRBJ1-3
d_call: .
v_call: TRBV6-5

cdr3_aa: CASRGGQGYGYTF
cdr3_nt: TGTGCCAGCAGGGGAGGACAGGGCTATGGCTACACCTTC
clone_size: few
j_call: TRBJ1-2
d_call: TRBD1
v_call: TRBV7-9

cdr3_aa: CASSSDRGHGTEAFF
cdr3_nt: TGTGCCAGCAGCTCGGACAGGGGGCATGGCACTGAAGCTTTCTTT
clone_size: .
j_call: TRBJ1-1
d_call: TRBD1
v_call: TRBV7-8

cdr3_aa: CASSFGGRRTEAFF
cdr3_nt: TGTGCCAGCAGCTTCGGGGGACGGAGAACTGAAGCTTTCTTT
clone_size: many
j_call: TRBJ1-1
d_call: .
v_call: TRBV7-6

cdr3_aa: CASSLDREDEQYF
cdr3_nt: TGTGCCAGCAGTCTAGACAGGGAGGACGAGCAGTACTTC
clone_size: many
j_call: TRBJ2-7
d_call: .
v_call: TRBV6-5

cdr3_aa: CASTPGLIHSPLHF
cdr3_nt: TGTGCCAGCACCCCGGGACTGATCCATTCACCCCTCCACTTT
clone_size: .
j_call: TRBJ1-6
d_call: .
v_call: TRBV12-3/TRBV12-4

cdr3_aa: CASRTRGSYEQYF
cdr3_nt: TGTGCCAGCAGAACCAGAGGCTCCTACGAGCAGTACTTC
clone_size: .
j_call: TRBJ2-7
d_call: .
v_call: TRBV12-3/TRBV12-4

cdr3_aa: CASTWGIPGELFF
cdr3_nt: TGTGCCTCCACGTGGGGGATCCCCGGGGAGCTGTTTTTT
clone_size: .
j_call: TRBJ2-2
d_call: .
v_call: TRBV27

cdr3_aa: CASSFGQFYEQYF
cdr3_nt: TGCGCCAGCAGCTTCGGACAGTTCTACGAGCAGTACTTC
clone_size: few
j_call: TRBJ2-7
d_call: .
v_call: TRBV5-1

cdr3_aa: CASSSASGANVLTF
cdr3_nt: TGCGCCAGCAGCTCCGCTTCTGGGGCCAACGTCCTGACTTTC
clone_size: few
j_call: TRBJ2-6
d_call: .
v_call: TRBV5-1

cdr3_aa: CASNGPSGRTQYF
cdr3_nt: TGTGCCAGCAACGGACCTAGCGGTCGAACGCAGTATTTT
clone_size: .
j_call: TRBJ2-3
d_call: TRBD2
v_call: TRBV6-5

cdr3_aa: CASSPSGSGDTQYF
cdr3_nt: TGTGCCAGCAGCCCCAGCGGGAGTGGCGATACGCAGTATTTT
clone_size: .
j_call: TRBJ2-3
d_call: TRBD2
v_call: TRBV7-9

cdr3_aa: CASPTSGRAYEQYF
cdr3_nt: TGTGCCAGCCCGACTAGCGGGAGAGCCTACGAGCAGTACTTC
clone_size: .
j_call: TRBJ2-7
d_call: TRBD2
v_call: TRBV19

cdr3_aa: CASSKEELNSYNEQFF
cdr3_nt: TGTGCCAGCAGCAAAGAGGAACTAAACTCCTACAATGAGCAGTTCTTC
clone_size: .
j_call: TRBJ2-1
d_call: .
v_call: TRBV21-1

cdr3_aa: CSAGGTYPDEQFF
cdr3_nt: TGCAGTGCTGGAGGTACTTATCCCGATGAGCAGTTCTTC
clone_size: few
j_call: TRBJ2-1
d_call: .
v_call: TRBV20-1

cdr3_aa: CASTSGSMNTEAFF
cdr3_nt: TGTGCCAGCACCTCGGGCAGTATGAACACTGAAGCTTTCTTT
clone_size: .
j_call: TRBJ1-1
d_call: .
v_call: TRBV12-3/TRBV12-4

cdr3_aa: CSASRDFSGGSNQPQHF
cdr3_nt: TGCAGTGCGAGCCGAGACTTCTCAGGTGGTAGCAATCAGCCCCAGCATTTT
clone_size: .
j_call: TRBJ1-5
d_call: .
v_call: TRBV20-1

cdr3_aa: CASSQIPGQVSYEQYF
cdr3_nt: TGTGCCAGCAGTCAAATTCCGGGACAGGTCTCCTACGAGCAGTACTTC
clone_size: .
j_call: TRBJ2-7
d_call: TRBD1
v_call: TRBV2

cdr3_aa: CSARDGTGPNGYTF
cdr3_nt: TGCAGTGCTAGAGATGGGACAGGACCCAATGGCTACACCTTC
clone_size: .
j_call: TRBJ1-2
d_call: TRBD1
v_call: TRBV20-1

cdr3_aa: CSARGLAGYEQYF
cdr3_nt: TGCAGTGCTAGAGGGCTAGCGGGCTACGAGCAGTACTTC
clone_size: few
j_call: TRBJ2-7
d_call: TRBD2
v_call: TRBV20-1

cdr3_aa: CASSQDRVGDNSPLHF
cdr3_nt: TGTGCCAGCAGCCAAGATCGTGTAGGGGATAATTCACCCCTCCACTTT
clone_size: .
j_call: TRBJ1-6
d_call: .
v_call: TRBV3-1

cdr3_aa: CASSFGLASNNEQFF
cdr3_nt: TGCGCCAGCAGCTTCGGACTAGCGAGTAACAATGAGCAGTTCTTC
clone_size: .
j_call: TRBJ2-1
d_call: TRBD2
v_call: TRBV5-1

cdr3_aa: CASSIRGVITQYF
cdr3_nt: TGTGCCAGTAGTATAAGGGGCGTGATTACGCAGTATTTT
clone_size: few
j_call: TRBJ2-3
d_call: .
v_call: TRBV19

cdr3_aa: CSVEGGTVKNIQYF
cdr3_nt: TGCAGCGTTGAGGGTGGGACAGTGAAAAACATTCAGTACTTC
clone_size: few
j_call: TRBJ2-4
d_call: TRBD1
v_call: TRBV29-1

cdr3_aa: CASSPLLAGGRGQETQYF
cdr3_nt: TGTGCCAGCTCACCACTTTTGGCAGGGGGCCGAGGGCAAGAGACCCAGTACTTC
clone_size: .
j_call: TRBJ2-5
d_call: TRBD1
v_call: TRBV18